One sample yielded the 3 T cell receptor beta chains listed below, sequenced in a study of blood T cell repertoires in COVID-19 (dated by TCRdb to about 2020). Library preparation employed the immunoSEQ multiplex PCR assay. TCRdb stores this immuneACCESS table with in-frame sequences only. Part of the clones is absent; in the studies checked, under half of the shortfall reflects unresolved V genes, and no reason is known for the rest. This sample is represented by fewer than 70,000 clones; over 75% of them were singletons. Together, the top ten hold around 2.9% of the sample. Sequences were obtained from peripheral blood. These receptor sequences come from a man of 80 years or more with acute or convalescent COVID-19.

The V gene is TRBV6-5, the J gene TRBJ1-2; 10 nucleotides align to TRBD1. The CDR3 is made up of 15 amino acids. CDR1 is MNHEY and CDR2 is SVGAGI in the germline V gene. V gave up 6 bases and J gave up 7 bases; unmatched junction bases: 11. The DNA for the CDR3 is TGTGCCAGCAGCCGAGGGACAGGGGAGGGACGTGGCTACACCTTC. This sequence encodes CASSRGTGEGRGYTF.

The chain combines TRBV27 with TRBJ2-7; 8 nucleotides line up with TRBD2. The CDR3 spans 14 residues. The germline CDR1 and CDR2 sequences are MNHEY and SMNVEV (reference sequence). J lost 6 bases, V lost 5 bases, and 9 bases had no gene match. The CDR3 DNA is TGTGCCAGCAGTCTTAAGCGGGAGTGGTCCGAGCAGTACTTC. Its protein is CASSLKREWSEQYF.

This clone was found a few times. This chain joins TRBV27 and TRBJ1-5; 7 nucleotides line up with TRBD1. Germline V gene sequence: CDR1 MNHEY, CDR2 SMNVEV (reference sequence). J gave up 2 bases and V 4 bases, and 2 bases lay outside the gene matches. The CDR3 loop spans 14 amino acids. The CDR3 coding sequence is TGTGCCAGCAGTTACAGGGGCGGCAATCAGCCCCAGCATTTT. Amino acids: CASSYRGGNQPQHF.